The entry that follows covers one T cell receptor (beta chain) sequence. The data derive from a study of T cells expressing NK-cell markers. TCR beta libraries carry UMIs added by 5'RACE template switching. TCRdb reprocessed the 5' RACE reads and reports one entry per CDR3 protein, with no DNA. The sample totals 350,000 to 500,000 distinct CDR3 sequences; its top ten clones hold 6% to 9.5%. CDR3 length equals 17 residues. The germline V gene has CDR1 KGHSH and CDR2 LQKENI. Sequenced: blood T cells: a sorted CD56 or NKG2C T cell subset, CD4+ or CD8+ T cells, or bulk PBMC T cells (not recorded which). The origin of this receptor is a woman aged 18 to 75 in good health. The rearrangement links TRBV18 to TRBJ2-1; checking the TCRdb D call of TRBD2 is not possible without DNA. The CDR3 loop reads CASSPRTPSGRGNEQFF. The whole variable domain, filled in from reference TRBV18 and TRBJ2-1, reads NAGVMQNPRHLVRRRGQEARLRCSPMKGHSHVYWYRQLPEEGLKFMVYLQKENIIDESGMPKERFSAEFPKEGPSILRIQQVVRGDSAAYFCASSPRTPSGRGNEQFFGPGTRLTVL.